The clone carrying this T cell receptor (beta chain) was picked up many times. Its antigen is not known. The record originates from a study of Graves' ophthalmopathy and Graves' hyperthyroidism. General observations from the study: In blood, most expanded thyroid clonotypes above 0.001 frequency were also detected.

Trimming pared 5 bases from V and 10 bases from J, leaving 6 bases between. This CDR3 region has 11 residues. Amplifying from RNA transcripts, the study obtained TCR beta CDR3 regions. RT-PCR was first run with HTBI primers, then multiplex PCR in a second round. In TCRdb, the multiplex PCR reads were re-called with MiXCR into one record per CDR3 protein. This table holds fewer than 650,000 distinct CDR3 sequences, approximately 22% found once. Diagnosis was based on clinical symptoms, serum thyroxine, TRAb, thyroid ultrasound and orbital computed tomography. The TCR originated in a woman in her late teens or twenties with stable Graves' hyperthyroidism. Some clones in this sample may be carry-over from other donors' samples. The sample taken for sequencing was peripheral blood. The chain links TRBV12-3 or TRBV12-4 to TRBJ1-6; D gene unclear. CDR3 protein: CASSTGSPLHF. The CDR3 coding sequence is TGTGCCAGCAGTACGGGATCACCCCTCCACTTT.